The following is a T cell receptor beta chain sequence with its context. This sample was taken from a study of blood T cell repertoires in COVID-19. Study information: Material from acute and convalescent COVID-19 was sourced from the United States, Italy and Spain.

The CDR3 has 16 residues. Looked up from germline, CDR1 is SGDLS and CDR2 is YYNGEE. Trimming cost V 0 bases and J 0 bases, with 10 bases left between them. Per the original data handling: Estimation of nucleated cell counts relied on the amplification of reference gene primers. TCRdb keeps only in-frame clones here, not all; method: immunoSEQ multiplex PCR. V, J and clone size are taken as reported in that table, and D and trimming were inferred from the DNA itself. This table has 85,000 to 90,000 clones, about 83% appearing once. This rearrangement joins TRBV9 to TRBJ2-1, with TRBD2 as a possible D gene (6 bases). Sequenced material: peripheral blood. The TCR originated in a human donor in a cohort sampled during active COVID-19. DNA of the CDR3: TGTGCCAGCAGCGTAGCTGCGGGGAGCTCCTACAATGAGCAGTTCTTC. It encodes CASSVAAGSSYNEQFF.